The rows below give T cell receptor beta chains drawn from one sample of a study of control samples from healthy donors and cancer patients. Clones were read by immunoSEQ multiplex PCR, and TCRdb kept only the in-frame ones, dropping some. Altogether around 100,000 clones are present, just over 85% being singletons, with the ten largest covering 14%. Sequencing was performed on blood. The receptors shown here come from a man between 25 and 39 years old in good health. The CDR3 runs from the conserved cysteine through the conserved F or W. D genes are given only for firm matches. The size field is filled for only some rows; it gives once, few, many or a size class.

TRBJ2-2	NA	TRBV19	TRBD1	CASSRRGQDLRENTGELFF	TGTGCCAGTAGTAGGAGGGGACAGGACCTCCGAGAGAACACCGGGGAGCTGTTTTTT
TRBJ1-5	NA	TRBV19	NA	CASSTPYSNQPQHF	TGTGCCAGTAGCACACCTTATAGCAATCAGCCCCAGCATTTT
TRBJ2-1	NA	TRBV7-2	NA	CASREGRVNEQFF	TGTGCCAGCAGAGAGGGCAGGGTAAATGAGCAGTTCTTC
TRBJ2-3	few	TRBV7-9	TRBD2	CASSYGTRTQYF	TGTGCCAGCAGTTATGGGACTAGAACGCAGTATTTT
TRBJ2-3	NA	TRBV5-1	TRBD2	CASSAGTSGTTDTQYF	TGCGCCAGCAGCGCCGGGACTAGCGGGACCACAGATACGCAGTATTTT
TRBJ2-5	NA	TRBV2	NA	CASSEESLKTQYF	TGTGCCAGCAGTGAAGAGAGCCTTAAGACCCAGTACTTC
TRBJ2-7	NA	TRBV4-3	TRBD1	CASSSETGGFYEQYF	TGCGCCAGCAGCTCCGAGACAGGGGGCTTCTACGAGCAGTACTTC
TRBJ2-2	NA	TRBV6-5	TRBD1	CASSYSDRRHTGELFF	TGTGCCAGCAGTTACTCGGACAGGCGCCACACCGGGGAGCTGTTTTTT
TRBJ1-2	few	TRBV28	TRBD1	CASSFRGRRGYTF	TGTGCCAGCAGTTTCAGGGGGAGGCGTGGCTACACCTTC
TRBJ2-1	NA	TRBV6-4	TRBD2	CASSDGTSNEQFF	TGTGCCAGCAGTGACGGGACTAGCAATGAGCAGTTCTTC
TRBJ2-7	NA	TRBV28	NA	CASSDSSSISYEQYF	TGTGCCAGCAGCGATAGTTCATCGATCTCCTACGAGCAGTACTTC
TRBJ1-1	NA	TRBV7-2	NA	CASSLVNGGTEAFF	TGTGCCAGCAGCTTAGTTAACGGGGGTACTGAAGCTTTCTTT
TRBJ2-3	NA	TRBV14	NA	CASSPGTSSTDTQYF	TGTGCCAGCAGCCCTGGGACGTCTAGCACAGATACGCAGTATTTT
TRBJ1-1	NA	TRBV12-3/TRBV12-4	NA	CASSSQGGTEAFF	TGTGCCAGCAGTTCACAGGGAGGCACTGAAGCTTTCTTT
TRBJ2-2	NA	TRBV18	TRBD2	CASSPPVVLADGELFF	TGTGCCAGCTCACCACCGGTGGTCCTAGCGGACGGGGAGCTGTTTTTT
TRBJ1-1	NA	TRBV7-9	NA	CASSWVNTEAFF	TGTGCCAGCAGCTGGGTTAACACTGAAGCTTTCTTT
TRBJ2-7	once	TRBV27	NA	CASSARGGGSFYEQYF	TGTGCCAGCAGTGCGAGGGGAGGGGGGAGTTTCTACGAGCAGTACTTC
TRBJ2-6	NA	TRBV2	NA	CASSFDQAVFGANVLTF	TGTGCCAGCAGTTTCGACCAGGCGGTATTTGGGGCCAACGTCCTGACTTTC
TRBJ2-1	NA	TRBV18	NA	CASSPPSGSYNEQFF	TGTGCCAGCTCACCACCGTCAGGGTCCTACAATGAGCAGTTCTTC
TRBJ1-1	NA	TRBV5-1	NA	CASSLYVNTEAFF	TGCGCCAGCAGCTTGTATGTGAACACTGAAGCTTTCTTT
TRBJ1-3	NA	TRBV6-6	NA	CASSYRGNTIYF	TGTGCCAGCAGTTACCGGGGAAACACCATATATTTT
TRBJ2-2	NA	TRBV3-1/TRBV3-2	TRBD1	CASSPGTANTGELFF	TGTGCCAGCAGCCCCGGGACAGCGAACACCGGGGAGCTGTTTTTT
TRBJ1-5	NA	TRBV30	NA	CAWSHGRNQPQHF	TGTGCCTGGAGTCACGGGCGGAATCAGCCCCAGCATTTT
TRBJ2-3	NA	TRBV18	NA	CASSPITGEGDTQYF	TGTGCCAGCTCACCGATAACAGGGGAGGGAGATACGCAGTATTTT
TRBJ1-5	NA	TRBV2	NA	CASSEQGLVVNQPQHF	TGTGCCAGCAGTGAACAGGGCCTCGTCGTCAATCAGCCCCAGCATTTT
TRBJ1-2	NA	TRBV29-1	TRBD1	CSVGPDRALANYGYTF	TGCAGCGTTGGCCCCGACAGGGCTTTAGCTAACTATGGCTACACCTTC